Each of the 31 T cell receptor beta chains below was sequenced from the same sample in a study of brain metastases from non-small cell lung cancer. The table came from immunoSEQ multiplex PCR; TCRdb's copy has only in-frame clones and leaves some out. The sample holds over a thousand clones; 70% to 90% are singletons and the top ten take about 11%. Material: tumor-adjacent normal tissue. These receptors were obtained from a donor older than 35 with non-small cell lung cancer.

The chain is built from TRBV7-2 and TRBJ1-2; no definite D call. CDR1 is SGHTA and CDR2 is FQGNSA in the germline V gene. V lost 0 bases, J lost 7 bases, and 15 bases lay in between. The CDR3 covers 15 residues. The CDR3 spells CASSLAGEIPFGYTF. CDR3 bases: TGTGCCAGCAGCTTAGCGGGTGAGATACCGTTTGGCTACACCTTC.

The rearrangement uses TRBV7-9 and TRBJ1-1; no definite D call. V was shortened by 1 base and J by 4 bases, with 13 bases between the two germline ends. There are 15 residues in the CDR3. Germline V gene sequence: CDR1 SEHNR, CDR2 FQNEAQ (reference sequence). CDR3 amino acids: CASSLEGQVGTEAFF. CDR3 in DNA: TGTGCCAGCAGCTTAGAAGGGCAAGTCGGCACTGAAGCTTTCTTT.

The genes are TRBV7-9 and TRBJ2-3; D might be TRBD1 (6 bases). V was pared by 5 bases and J by 2 bases, with 17 bases between. Germline CDR1 is SEHNR and CDR2 is FQNEAQ (reference sequence). The CDR3 has 16 residues. The CDR3 nucleotides read TGTGCCAGCAGCATAGTTAGAGGGGGTTTCACAGATACGCAGTATTTT. It codes for CASSIVRGGFTDTQYF.

The V gene is TRBV5-4, the J gene TRBJ1-2; possible D gene TRBD1, 6 bases. V was trimmed by 2 bases and J by 4 bases, leaving 18 bases between them. Germline CDR1 SGHNT, CDR2 YYREEE (reference sequence). The CDR3 extends over 16 amino acids. CDR3 DNA: TGTGCCAGCAGCTTTGCTCAGGGGAGCAAGTCCTATGGCTACACCTTC. Amino acids: CASSFAQGSKSYGYTF.

This clone is a singleton in its sample. The germline gene is not matched at one end of the junction; a read error may be the cause. The same CDR3 can be traced to other DNA sequences in this sample. The gene calls are TRBV6-4 and TRBJ1-2, with D maybe TRBD1 (5 bases). Germline lookup yields CDR1 MRHNA and CDR2 SNTAGT. CDR3 length: 13 residues. CDR3 sequence: CASRDSGGYGYTF. The CDR3 region has the DNA TGTGCCAGCCGCGACAGCGGAGGCTATGGCTACACTTTC.

This clone appeared once. The DNA for the CDR3 is TGTGCCAGCAGAATGAACACTGAAGCTTTCTTT. It codes for CASRMNTEAFF. The J gene is TRBJ1-1, the V gene TRBV6-6; D unresolved. The germline gives CDR1 MNHNY, CDR2 SVGAGI (reference sequence). Trimming left V 6 bases short and J 0 bases short, with 2 bases between. The CDR3 covers 11 residues.

The V and J genes are TRBV7-8 and TRBJ2-7; 7 bases line up with TRBD2. V lost 5 bases and J lost 0; bases outside the gene matches: 7. Germline V gene sequence: CDR1 SGHVS, CDR2 FQNEAQ. This CDR3 spans 15 amino acids. CDR3 sequence reads: CASSPRASGSYEQYF. The CDR3 region has the DNA TGTGCCAGCAGCCCAAGGGCTAGCGGCTCCTACGAGCAGTACTTC.

The V call is TRBV27, the J call TRBJ2-5; D remains ambiguous. CDR1 MNHEY and CDR2 SMNVEV come from the germline V gene (reference sequence). Trimming left V 9 bases short and J 4 bases short, with 9 bases between. This CDR3 is 11 amino acids long. CDR3 DNA: TGTGCCAGTAAATCGGGAGAGACCCAGTACTTC. This gives the protein CASKSGETQYF.

V and J are TRBV9 and TRBJ2-1; perhaps TRBD2 as D (6 bases). Germline V gene lookup returns CDR1 SGDLS and CDR2 YYNGEE. The V and J ends lost 3 bases and 10 bases respectively, with 8 bases between them. The CDR3 totals 11 residues. The CDR3 sequence is CASSATSEQFF. Written as DNA, the CDR3 is TGTGCCAGCAGCGCTACTAGCGAGCAGTTCTTC.

This rearrangement joins TRBV5-1 to TRBJ2-2; 10 bases fit TRBD1. CDR3 size: 16 residues. V trimming: 0 bases; J trimming: 4 bases; junction bases outside the gene matches: 3. The V gene's germline CDR1 is SGHRS and CDR2 YFSETQ. The CDR3 reads CASSLGQGASTGELFF. In DNA, the CDR3 is TGCGCCAGCAGCTTGGGACAGGGGGCGAGCACCGGGGAGCTGTTTTTT.

The chain has TRBV10-2 and TRBJ1-2; unclear D gene. The germline V gene has CDR1 WSHSY and CDR2 SAAADI. Trimming took off 4 bases at V and 0 bases at J, with 6 bases between the two ends. The CDR3 has 13 amino acids. CDR3 bases: TGCGCCAGCAGTGTAAGTCCTAACTATGGCTACACCTTC. Residues: CASSVSPNYGYTF.

The gene calls are TRBV5-1 and TRBJ1-5; TRBD1 is a possible D gene (5 bases). The V end was cut by 4 bases, the J end by 4 bases, with 12 bases between. Germline V gives CDR1 SGHRS, CDR2 YFSETQ. The CDR3 contains 14 residues. The CDR3 sequence: CASSPDSLNQPQHF. CDR3 DNA: TGCGCCAGCAGCCCTGACAGTCTAAATCAGCCCCAGCATTTT.

Concerning this clone: The identical CDR3 is also encoded by other nucleotide sequences in the sample. The rearrangement links TRBV7-2 to TRBJ1-1, with TRBD1 matching over 9 bases. The CDR3 contains 13 residues. V dropped 3 bases and J dropped 6; count of bases not matched to a gene: 2. Germline-derived CDR1 and CDR2 are SGHTA and FQGNSA. Here the CDR3 reads CASSLDRGPEAFF. The CDR3 region has the DNA TGTGCCAGCAGCTTGGACAGGGGACCTGAAGCTTTCTTT.

This chain connects TRBV28 to TRBJ1-5; possibly TRBD1 for D (6 bases). The V gene's germline CDR1 is MDHEN and CDR2 SYDVKM. V was shortened by 6 bases and J by 0 bases, with 15 bases between the two germline ends. CDR3 length equals 16 residues. The CDR3 nucleotides read TGTGCCAGCAGCAGAGAGGGGGGGTATAGCAATCAGCCCCAGCATTTT. It codes for CASSREGGYSNQPQHF.

The chain combines TRBV15 with TRBJ2-1, with 9 bases that match TRBD2. The CDR3 has 16 amino acids. CDR1 LNHNV and CDR2 YYDKDF come from the germline V gene (reference sequence). V gave up 1 base and J gave up 3 bases; unmatched junction bases: 4. CDR3 residues: CATSRAAREGYNEQFF. Written as DNA, the CDR3 is TGTGCCACCAGCAGAGCGGCGCGGGAGGGCTACAATGAGCAGTTCTTC. Variable domain in full (rest from reference TRBV15 and TRBJ2-1): DAMVIQNPRYQVTQFGKPVTLSCSQTLNHNVMYWYQQKSSQAPKLLFHYYDKDFNNEADTPDNFQSRRPNTSFCFLDIRSPGLGDTAMYLCATSRAAREGYNEQFFGPGTRLTVL.

This chain connects TRBV19 to TRBJ2-7; perhaps TRBD2 as D (6 bases). This CDR3 is 14 amino acids long. The V gene lost 5 bases and the J gene lost 6 bases, with 17 bases spanning the gap. Germline CDR1 and CDR2: LNHDA and SQIVND (reference sequence). In nucleotides, the CDR3 is TGTGCCAGTAGTGTGGGCCGGGGGTTGAGCGAGCAGTACTTC. Amino acids: CASSVGRGLSEQYF.

The chain is built from TRBV28 and TRBJ2-7; D gene unclear. The CDR3 is 13 residues long. The ends were cut back, 7 bases at V and 7 bases at J, with 17 bases in the middle. Germline V gene data show CDR1 as MDHEN and CDR2 as SYDVKM. CDR3 protein: CASKASLFWEQYF. CDR3 nucleotides: TGTGCCAGCAAAGCTAGTCTTTTTTGGGAGCAGTACTTC.

This chain joins TRBV5-1 and TRBJ2-1, with 8 bases lining up with TRBD1. Germline V lookup: CDR1 SGHRS, CDR2 YFSETQ. The length of the CDR3 is 15 residues. V gave up 2 bases and J gave up 3 bases; unmatched junction bases: 4. CDR3 loop: CASSLTGGFYNEQFF. In DNA, the CDR3 is TGCGCCAGCAGCTTAACAGGGGGATTCTACAATGAGCAGTTCTTC.

V and J are TRBV2 and TRBJ1-1; 9 bases match TRBD1. The CDR3 is 13 amino acids. CDR1 and CDR2 (germline): SNHLY, FYNNEI. V gave up 5 bases and J gave up 5 bases; unmatched junction bases: 3. The CDR3 DNA sequence: TGTGCCAGCAGTATGGACAGGGGAACTGAAGCTTTCTTT. Protein sequence: CASSMDRGTEAFF.

This chain links TRBV12-3 or TRBV12-4 with TRBJ2-3; D is unclear. There are 13 residues in the CDR3. The V gene lost 2 bases and the J gene lost 5 bases, with 8 bases spanning the gap. CDR3 sequence: CASSLSIRDTQYF. CDR3 sequence (DNA): TGTGCCAGCAGTTTAAGTATTCGAGATACGCAGTATTTT.

This clone is large (0.1 to 1%) in the sample. This chain links TRBV5-1 with TRBJ2-2; a possible D gene is TRBD2 (5 bases). From germline, CDR1 is SGHRS and CDR2 YFSETQ. V was cut by 6 bases and J by 0 bases, with 12 bases left in between. The CDR3 runs 15 residues. Here the CDR3 DNA reads TGCGCCAGCAAGCGAAGCGGAGCGAACACCGGGGAGCTGTTTTTT. This gives the protein CASKRSGANTGELFF. Filled out from reference TRBV5-1 and TRBJ2-2, the complete variable domain reads KAGVTQTPRYLIKTRGQQVTLSCSPISGHRSVSWYQQTPGQGLQFLFEYFSETQRNKGNFPGRFSGRQFSNSRSEMNVSTLELGDSALYLCASKRSGANTGELFFGEGSRLTVL.

The V call is TRBV6-5, the J call TRBJ2-3, with D maybe TRBD2 (6 bases). Trimming removed 2 bases from V and 5 bases from J, with 11 bases in between. CDR1 and CDR2 from the germline V gene are MNHEY and SVGAGI. The CDR3 has 14 residues. Written as DNA, the CDR3 is TGTGCCAGCAGTTACGGCGGGATGGGAGATACGCAGTATTTT. Protein sequence: CASSYGGMGDTQYF.

This clone was counted a few times. V usage is TRBV7-2 and J usage is TRBJ1-2; 10 bases agree with TRBD1. Looked up from germline, CDR1 is SGHTA and CDR2 is FQGNSA. The CDR3 is 14 residues long. V shed 4 bases and J 7 bases; nucleotides not matched to a gene: 6. The CDR3 spells CASSYGQGEGGYTF. CDR3 DNA: TGTGCCAGCAGCTACGGACAGGGGGAGGGTGGCTACACCTTC. The variable domain in full, completed from reference TRBV7-2 and TRBJ1-2, reads GAGVSQSPSNKVTEKGKDVELRCDPISGHTALYWYRQSLGQGLEFLIYFQGNSAPDKSGLPSDRFSAERTGGSVSTLTIQRTQQEDSAVYLCASSYGQGEGGYTFGSGTRLTVV.

The V gene is TRBV7-3, the J gene TRBJ2-2; D not resolved. Germline-derived CDR1 and CDR2 are SGHTA and FQGTGA. Trimming stripped 0 bases from V and 7 bases from J, with 6 bases between. There are 13 residues in the CDR3. The CDR3 DNA is TGTGCCAGCAGCTTAACGCAGGACGGGGAGCTGTTTTTT. Translating it yields CASSLTQDGELFF.

The V call is TRBV4-1, the J call TRBJ2-1; no clear D gene. V was clipped by 0 bases and J by 5 bases, with 14 bases between them. The CDR3 has 16 residues. Germline CDR1 is MGHRA and CDR2 is YSYEKL. The chain's CDR3 is CASSQDRLVSHNEQFF. The DNA of the CDR3 is TGCGCCAGCAGCCAAGATCGGCTAGTTTCGCACAATGAGCAGTTCTTC.

The V and J genes are TRBV3-1 (or the pseudogene TRBV3-2) and TRBJ1-2; 9 nucleotides align to TRBD1. The germline V gene encodes CDR1 LGHDT and CDR2 YNNKEL (reference sequence). This CDR3 spans 15 amino acids. The V gene end was trimmed by 4 bases and the J gene end by 6 bases; junction bases not matched to a gene: 9. CDR3 protein: CASSRSDRGADGYTF. The CDR3 DNA reads TGTGCCAGCAGCCGATCGGACAGGGGCGCGGATGGCTACACCTTC.

This chain links TRBV29-1 with TRBJ1-1; TRBD1 is a possible D gene (5 bases). This CDR3 comprises 15 residues. CDR1 and CDR2 from the germline V gene are SQVTM and ANQGSEA. Deletions cut 4 bases from V and 2 bases from J, with 17 bases between. CDR3 amino acids: CSVGGLGGLNTEAFF. DNA for the CDR3: TGCAGCGTTGGGGGCCTCGGGGGACTCAACACTGAAGCTTTCTTT.

V usage is TRBV3-1 (or the pseudogene TRBV3-2) and J usage is TRBJ1-6; perhaps TRBD1 as D (5 bases). Trimming stripped 7 bases from V and 4 bases from J, with 11 bases between. The CDR3 runs 14 residues. The germline gives CDR1 LGHDT, CDR2 YNNKEL (reference sequence). CDR3 sequence (DNA): TGTGCCAGCAACCCCGGGACGTATAATTCACCCCTCCACTTT. As protein: CASNPGTYNSPLHF.

The chain has TRBV2 and TRBJ1-4, with a weak D call TRBD1 (5 bases). The germline CDR1 and CDR2 sequences are SNHLY and FYNNEI. Trimming removed 4 bases at V and 6 bases at J, with 18 bases between. The CDR3 covers 16 residues. CDR3 sequence (DNA): TGTGCCAGCAGTGTACCCAAGCAGGGAGTAGATGAAAAACTGTTTTTT. Translated: CASSVPKQGVDEKLFF.

A remark on this clone: The germline gene is not matched at one end of the junction; a read error may be the cause. CDR3 amino acids: CAIRDTAGGGISGANVLTF. In DNA, the CDR3 is TGTGCCATCCGTGATACCGCGGGGGGGGGTATCTCTGGGGCCAACGTTCTGACTTTC. V and J are TRBV10-3 and TRBJ2-6; 9 bases agree with TRBD2. Germline assignment: CDR1 ENHRY and CDR2 SYGVKD. The CDR3 loop spans 19 amino acids.

This chain joins TRBV28 and TRBJ2-7; 10 nucleotides align to TRBD2. The CDR3 totals 13 residues. Trimming removed 5 bases from V and 2 bases from J; junction bases left unmatched: 0. Germline V lookup: CDR1 MDHEN, CDR2 SYDVKM. DNA of the CDR3: TGTGCCAGCAGTGGGACTAGCGCCTACGAGCAGTACTTC. It is translated as CASSGTSAYEQYF. The variable domain in full, completed from reference TRBV28 and TRBJ2-7, reads DVKVTQSSRYLVKRTGEKVFLECVQDMDHENMFWYRQDPGLGLRLIYFSYDVKMKEKGDIPEGYSVSREKKERFSLILESASTNQTSMYLCASSGTSAYEQYFGPGTRLTVT.